The 15 T cell receptor beta chains in this list originate from one sample, sequenced in a study of T cells in Graves' hyperthyroidism and ophthalmopathy. RNA transcripts served as the template for amplifying TCR beta CDR3 regions. Using the HTBI primer set, a first-round RT-PCR was run on the TCR CDR3. TCRdb processed the multiplex PCR reads anew with MiXCR; each CDR3 protein has one entry. This sample yields roughly 500,000 distinct CDR3 sequences, of which roughly 46% are seen a single time; about 20% belongs to the top ten. What was sequenced was peripheral blood or thyroid tissue (not recorded which). All receptors come from an adult woman with Graves' disease, either hyperthyroidism or ophthalmopathy (not recorded which).

CDR3 sequence reads: CASESRGESEKLFF. CDR3 bases: TGTGCCAGCGAATCCCGCGGGGAATCGGAAAAACTGTTTTTT. J is TRBJ1-4 and V is TRBV7-3; no definite D call. The CDR3 length is 14 residues. CDR1 SGHTA and CDR2 FQGTGA come from the germline V gene. V was pared by 8 bases and J by 8 bases, with 18 bases between.

A note on this clonotype: A single base separates this from a much larger clone, so it may be a read error. This chain uses TRBV6-6 with TRBJ1-6; 7 bases map to TRBD1. V dropped 8 bases and J dropped 17; count of bases not matched to a gene: 21. The germline gives CDR1 MNHNY, CDR2 SVGAGI (reference sequence). This CDR3 is 15 amino acids long. CDR3 amino acids: CASSPPGTDIAPVHF. The CDR3 DNA sequence: TGTGCCAGCTCGCCCCCGGGGACAGATATTGCCCCCGTCCACTTT.

The V call is TRBV7-9, the J call TRBJ2-2; 10 nucleotides align to TRBD2. J was trimmed by 6 bases and V by 0 bases; bases with no gene match: 10. Germline CDR1 is SEHNR and CDR2 is FQNEAQ (reference sequence). The CDR3 covers 18 residues. In DNA form, the CDR3 reads TGTGCCAGCAGCTTAGCCGCCGGTAGCGGGAGGTTGCCCGGGGAGCTGTTTTTT. It yields the protein CASSLAAGSGRLPGELFF. The full variable domain, rest sourced from reference TRBV7-9 and TRBJ2-2, is DTGVSQNPRHKITKRGQNVTFRCDPISEHNRLYWYRQTLGQGPEFLTYFQNEAQLEKSRLLSDRFSAERPKGSFSTLEIQRTEQGDSAMYLCASSLAAGSGRLPGELFFGEGSRLTVL.

The chain recombines TRBV3-1 with TRBJ1-1; the match to TRBD1 covers 8 bases. The germline CDR1 and CDR2 sequences are LGHDT and YNNKEL (reference sequence). V dropped 4 bases and J dropped 4; count of bases not matched to a gene: 8. CDR3 length: 15 residues. The CDR3 protein is CASSPLTGGSTEAFF. The CDR3 region has the DNA TGTGCCAGCAGCCCACTTACAGGGGGAAGCACTGAAGCTTTCTTT.

The genes are TRBV10-3 and TRBJ1-2; 9 bases line up with TRBD1. Germline CDR1 reads ENHRY; CDR2 reads SYGVKD. CDR3 size: 14 residues. The V and J ends lost 2 bases and 5 bases, in that order; junction bases with no gene match: 3. In nucleotides, the CDR3 is TGTGCCATCAGTGAGGAGGGGACAGGGTATGGCTACACCTTC. It yields the protein CAISEEGTGYGYTF.

The chain couples TRBV18 to TRBJ1-1, with 8 bases matching TRBD1. The J segment lost 5 bases and the V segment lost 2 bases, leaving 10 bases of the junction unmatched. The CDR3 consists of 16 residues. The germline V gene has CDR1 KGHSH and CDR2 LQKENI. The CDR3 region has the DNA TGTGCCAGCTCACCAATTGCAGGGGGCGAGGGGACTGAAGCTTTCTTT. The encoded protein is CASSPIAGGEGTEAFF.

This chain connects TRBV9 to TRBJ1-1; maybe TRBD1 (5 bases). Germline V gene lookup returns CDR1 SGDLS and CDR2 YYNGEE. The CDR3 has 14 amino acids. The V end lost 7 bases, the J end lost 5 bases, and 18 bases lay between the germline ends. The CDR3 loop is CASAGRDLTTEAFF. In nucleotides, the CDR3 is TGTGCCAGCGCGGGACGGGACCTTACAACTGAAGCTTTCTTT.

This clonotype was seen at least ten times. The chain has TRBV20-1 and TRBJ1-1; unclear D gene. The CDR3 is 13 residues long. Trimming cost V 3 bases and J 0 bases, with 8 bases left between them. CDR1 and CDR2 from the germline V gene are DFQATT and SNEGSKA (reference sequence). The CDR3 DNA sequence: TGCAGTGCTAGCAGCAGTATGAACACTGAAGCTTTCTTT. As protein: CSASSSMNTEAFF.

This clonotype was counted at least ten times. The CDR3 spells CASSSTGNSNQPQHF. Written as DNA, the CDR3 is TGTGCCAGCAGCTCAACAGGGAATAGCAATCAGCCCCAGCATTTT. The chain carries TRBV7-9 and TRBJ1-5; D possibly corresponds to TRBD1 (6 bases). The CDR3 consists of 15 residues. Trimming removed 4 bases from V and 0 bases from J, with 10 bases in between. Germline lookup yields CDR1 SEHNR and CDR2 FQNEAQ (reference sequence).

As concerns this clonotype: Since the CDR3 does not end with the conserved phenylalanine or tryptophan, this likely comes from a read error. The chain joins TRBV7-2 to TRBJ1-2, with unresolved D. V was pared by 5 bases and J by 3 bases, with 10 bases between. Germline CDR1 is SGHTA and CDR2 is FQGNSA. The CDR3 covers 13 residues. In DNA form, the CDR3 reads TGTGCCAGCAGCCCAAATCGGGACTATGGCTACACCCTC. It yields the protein CASSPNRDYGYTL.

This chain joins TRBV12-3 or TRBV12-4 and TRBJ2-5; D is perhaps TRBD1 (6 bases). The CDR3 has 13 amino acids. Deletions cut 4 bases from V and 9 bases from J, with 15 bases between. CDR3 in amino acids: CASSYTGTGPQYF. The CDR3 region has the DNA TGTGCCAGCAGTTATACAGGTACAGGGCCCCAGTACTTC.

The chain carries TRBV29-1 and TRBJ2-7; 10 bases map to TRBD1. The CDR3 totals 17 residues. Trimming cost V 0 bases and J 6 bases; bases outside gene matches: 14. Germline CDR1 and CDR2: SQVTM and ANQGSEA. DNA of the CDR3: TGCAGCGTTGAAGAAGGGAAGGAGGGGACAGGGGTGATCGAGCAGTACTTC. Translated: CSVEEGKEGTGVIEQYF.

This clonotype showed up many times. This chain connects TRBV20-1 to TRBJ1-1; perhaps TRBD1 as D (5 bases). Between the trimmed V and J ends, which lost 6 bases and 1 base, there was a span of 15 bases. The CDR3 consists of 14 residues. Germline loops: CDR1 DFQATT, CDR2 SNEGSKA (reference sequence). CDR3 in DNA: TGCAGTGCGCAGTTGGGACGGCAGAACACTGAAGCTTTCTTT. This translates into CSAQLGRQNTEAFF.

This clonotype showed up many times. V gene TRBV25-1 combines with J gene TRBJ1-3; D unclear. V was trimmed by 7 bases and J by 0 bases, leaving 7 bases between them. The germline CDR1 and CDR2 sequences are MGHDK and SYGVNS. The CDR3 sequence is 13 residues long. The CDR3 here is CASIIRSGNTIYF. Here the CDR3 DNA reads TGTGCCAGCATCATTCGCTCTGGAAACACCATATATTTT.

To note about this clonotype: This sequence may be a read error, since a much larger clone differs from it by one base. The CDR3 DNA sequence: TGTGCCAGCAGCCCAGAATTTTGCTCAACACGGGGTGAAGCTTTCTTT. Amino acid sequence: CASSPEFCSTRGEAFF. The chain carries TRBV12-3 or TRBV12-4 and TRBJ1-1; no firm D call. V was clipped by 6 bases and J by 7 bases, with 24 bases between them. The CDR3 has 16 amino acids.